A selection of T cell receptor beta chains follows, all from one sample in a study of PD-1 blockade in classical Hodgkin lymphoma. Libraries were prepared by immunoSEQ multiplex PCR; TCRdb keeps only in-frame clonotypes and omits some of them. The table records around 35,000 clones, approximately 65% of them present only once. This material consisted of peripheral blood mononuclear cells (PBMCs), taken before the fourth cycle of nivolumab. The receptors shown here come from a human donor with classical Hodgkin lymphoma. CDR3s include the opening cysteine and the closing phenylalanine or tryptophan. The D gene is left open where the match is weak. A clone size is listed for some rows: how often the clone was seen (once, few, many), or a class if it is expanded.

v_gene	abundance	j_gene	d_gene	CDR3aa	CDR3nt
TRBV28	-	TRBJ2-5	-	CASGGQYF	TGTGCCAGCGGAGGGCAGTACTTC
TRBV6-5	-	TRBJ2-5	TRBD2	CASSSGGEGEETQYF	TGTGCCAGCAGTTCCGGCGGGGAGGGCGAAGAGACCCAGTACTTC
TRBV30	-	TRBJ1-1	-	CAGLSPEAFF	TGTGCCGGACTTTCCCCCGAAGCTTTCTTT
TRBV7-9	-	TRBJ2-1	-	CASSAGSAENEQFF	TGTGCCAGCAGCGCTGGTTCAGCGGAGAATGAGCAGTTCTTC
TRBV29-1	-	TRBJ2-7	-	CSVENGGGSYEQYF	TGCAGCGTTGAGAATGGTGGAGGATCCTACGAGCAGTACTTC
TRBV9	-	TRBJ2-7	-	CASSTGDAREQYF	TGTGCCAGCAGCACCGGGGACGCGCGGGAGCAGTACTTC
TRBV25-1	-	TRBJ1-5	-	CASSVSSSNQPQHF	TGTGCCAGCAGTGTCAGTTCGAGCAATCAGCCCCAGCATTTT
TRBV28	-	TRBJ1-1	-	CASSFQPLEAFF	TGTGCCAGCAGTTTTCAGCCCCTTGAAGCTTTCTTT
TRBV7-2	once	TRBJ1-1	-	CASRLNTEAFF	TGTGCCAGCAGGTTGAACACTGAAGCTTTCTTT
TRBV2	-	TRBJ1-4	-	CASSESGGLVNEKLFF	TGTGCCAGCAGTGAATCTGGGGGCTTGGTTAATGAAAAACTGTTTTTT
TRBV7-2	-	TRBJ2-1	-	CASRLDRSSYNEQFF	TGTGCCAGCAGATTAGACAGGAGCTCCTACAATGAGCAGTTCTTC
TRBV18	-	TRBJ1-5	-	CASSPPGFNQPQHF	TGTGCCAGCTCACCACCAGGGTTTAATCAGCCCCAGCATTTT
TRBV7-9	-	TRBJ2-7	TRBD2	CASILTVGGMGEQYF	TGTGCCAGCATCCTTACGGTGGGAGGGATGGGCGAGCAGTACTTC
TRBV27	-	TRBJ2-7	-	CASSGSSSYEQYF	TGTGCCAGCAGTGGTAGCAGCTCCTACGAGCAGTACTTC
TRBV9	few	TRBJ1-2	-	CASSVSRGPSPTSYGYTF	TGTGCCAGCAGCGTATCCCGGGGGCCCTCCCCCACCTCCTATGGCTACACCTTC
TRBV28	-	TRBJ2-3	-	CASTKRGGTDTQYF	TGTGCCAGCACGAAAAGGGGGGGCACAGATACGCAGTATTTT
TRBV7-9	once	TRBJ2-7	-	CASSLAAAYEQYF	TGTGCCAGCAGCTTAGCGGCGGCCTACGAGCAGTACTTC
TRBV29-1	-	TRBJ2-7	-	CSVEVRSYEQYF	TGCAGCGTTGAAGTTCGATCCTACGAGCAGTACTTC
TRBV7-8	-	TRBJ2-1	-	CASSLYAVREAAEQFF	TGTGCCAGCAGCTTATACGCGGTCAGGGAAGCAGCTGAGCAGTTCTTC
TRBV5-6	-	TRBJ2-3	-	CASSGFTDTQYF	TGTGCCAGCAGCGGGTTTACAGATACGCAGTATTTT
TRBV9	-	TRBJ2-1	-	CASSVDGGGGPDEQFF	TGTGCCAGCAGCGTAGATGGAGGGGGAGGGCCAGATGAGCAGTTCTTC
TRBV30	-	TRBJ1-4	-	CAWSVGRGRLTNEKLFF	TGTGCCTGGAGTGTGGGGAGAGGGAGATTAACTAATGAAAAACTGTTTTTT
TRBV14	-	TRBJ2-5	-	CASSQVRETQYF	TGTGCCAGCAGCCAAGTGAGAGAGACCCAGTACTTC
TRBV29-1	-	TRBJ2-7	TRBD2	CSVELAGESYEQYF	TGCAGCGTTGAGTTGGCGGGAGAGTCCTACGAGCAGTACTTC
TRBV4-1	-	TRBJ2-3	TRBD2	CASSQPNLAGGSTDTQYF	TGCGCCAGCAGCCAGCCCAATCTAGCGGGGGGAAGCACAGATACGCAGTATTTT
TRBV7-6	-	TRBJ2-5	TRBD1	CASSLERRTGQETQYF	TGTGCCAGCAGCTTAGAGCGTCGGACAGGCCAAGAGACCCAGTACTTC
TRBV9	few	TRBJ2-2	TRBD1	CASSVGTGGVGELFF	TGTGCCAGCAGCGTCGGGACAGGGGGAGTCGGGGAGCTGTTTTTT
TRBV19	-	TRBJ2-1	TRBD1	CASSIDFGTGGLNEQFF	TGTGCCAGTAGTATTGATTTCGGGACAGGGGGCCTCAATGAGCAGTTCTTC
TRBV5-1	-	TRBJ2-7	-	CASSLDAYEQYF	TGCGCCAGCAGCTTGGATGCCTACGAGCAGTACTTC
TRBV12-1	-	TRBJ2-6	-	CASSYKRVQSRANVLTF	TGTGCCAGCAGCTATAAGCGTGTACAAAGTCGGGCCAACGTCCTGACTTTC
TRBV11-3	-	TRBJ2-7	-	CASSLDVSYEQYF	TGTGCCAGCAGCTTAGATGTTTCCTACGAGCAGTACTTC
TRBV6-5	-	TRBJ1-6	-	CASTTGNSPLHF	TGTGCCAGCACCACAGGGAATTCACCCCTCCACTTT
TRBV21-1	-	TRBJ1-2	-	CAARRRNREANYGYTF	TGTGCCGCCAGGAGGAGGAACAGAGAAGCTAACTATGGCTACACCTTC
TRBV10-3	medium-sized	TRBJ1-2	-	CAISDRPGASYGYTF	TGTGCCATCAGTGACCGTCCAGGGGCCTCCTATGGCTACACCTTC
TRBV5-4	-	TRBJ2-7	TRBD1	CASSLASGGFDEQYF	TGTGCCAGCAGCTTGGCCTCAGGGGGCTTTGACGAGCAGTACTTC
TRBV9	-	TRBJ2-2	-	CASSVSGFPPGELFF	TGTGCCAGCAGCGTAAGTGGCTTCCCACCCGGGGAGCTGTTTTTT
TRBV7-9	-	TRBJ1-1	-	CASRLLNTEAFF	TGTGCCAGCAGGCTACTGAACACTGAAGCTTTCTTT
TRBV9	-	TRBJ2-2	TRBD2	CASSYGGADVYTGELFF	TGTGCCAGCAGCTACGGGGGGGCCGATGTTTACACCGGGGAGCTGTTTTTT
TRBV2	few	TRBJ2-1	-	CASSEGIGGRFNEQFF	TGTGCCAGCAGTGAAGGTATAGGGGGGCGATTTAATGAGCAGTTCTTC